The clone carrying this TCR beta chain was seen many times. An end of the junction differs from the germline gene, which may be a read error. The data derive from a study of regulatory T cells in long-lasting Graves disease. Both iRepertoire HTBI primers and Arm-PCR of CDR3 regions were used to build the TCR beta libraries. TCRdb independently ran MiXCR on the multiplex PCR reads; one entry per CDR3 protein. This table holds roughly 490,000 distinct CDR3 sequences, about 20% found once. Documented time point: persistent/refractory GD, antithyroid drugs over 5 years with positive TRAb. RNA extracted from PBMCs served as the sequencing template. Source: peripheral blood mononuclear cells (PBMCs), taken when the disease was refractory, from a patient treated with antithyroid drugs. This TCR derives from a female donor with Graves disease.

This chain's CDR3 is CASSPAGQIYGCTF. As DNA, the CDR3 is TGTGCCAGCAGCCCCGCGGGACAGATATATGGCTGCACCTTC. The J gene is TRBJ1-2, the V gene TRBV7-2; 7 nucleotides line up with TRBD1. Germline CDR1 reads SGHTA; CDR2 reads FQGNSA. This CDR3 has 14 residues.